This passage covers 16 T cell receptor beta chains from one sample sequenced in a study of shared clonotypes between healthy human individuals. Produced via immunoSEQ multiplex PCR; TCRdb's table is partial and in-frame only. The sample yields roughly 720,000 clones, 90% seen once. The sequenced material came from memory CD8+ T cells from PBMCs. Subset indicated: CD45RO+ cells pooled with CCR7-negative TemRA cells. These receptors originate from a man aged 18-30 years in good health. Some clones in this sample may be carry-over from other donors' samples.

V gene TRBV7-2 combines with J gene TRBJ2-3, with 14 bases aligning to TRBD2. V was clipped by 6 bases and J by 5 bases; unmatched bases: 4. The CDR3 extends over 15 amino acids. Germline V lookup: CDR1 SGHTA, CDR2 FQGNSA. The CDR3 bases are TGTGCCAGCAGGGGACTAGCGGGAGTCAGAGATACGCAGTATTTT. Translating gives CASRGLAGVRDTQYF.

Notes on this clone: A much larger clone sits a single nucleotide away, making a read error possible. Here the CDR3 reads CASSESYGYTF. CDR3 bases: TGTGCCAGCAGTGAAAGCTATGGCTACACCTTC. The rearrangement joins TRBV6-1 to TRBJ1-2, with D uncertain. Germline V gives CDR1 MNHNS, CDR2 SASEGT. The CDR3 totals 11 residues. The V gene lost 2 bases and the J gene lost 4 bases, with 2 bases spanning the gap.

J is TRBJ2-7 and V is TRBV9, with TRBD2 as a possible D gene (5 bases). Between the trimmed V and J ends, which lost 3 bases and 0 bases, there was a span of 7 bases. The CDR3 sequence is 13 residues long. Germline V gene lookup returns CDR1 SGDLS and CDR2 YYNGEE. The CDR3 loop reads CASSATISYEQYF. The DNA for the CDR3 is TGTGCCAGCAGCGCGACTATCTCCTACGAGCAGTACTTC.

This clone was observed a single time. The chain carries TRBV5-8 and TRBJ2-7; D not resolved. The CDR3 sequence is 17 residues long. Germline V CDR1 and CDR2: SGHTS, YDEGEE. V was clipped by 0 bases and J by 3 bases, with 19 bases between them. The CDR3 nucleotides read TGTGCCAGCAGCTTGGGTCTGCGAGTGGGCAGGAACTACGAGCAGTACTTC. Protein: CASSLGLRVGRNYEQYF.

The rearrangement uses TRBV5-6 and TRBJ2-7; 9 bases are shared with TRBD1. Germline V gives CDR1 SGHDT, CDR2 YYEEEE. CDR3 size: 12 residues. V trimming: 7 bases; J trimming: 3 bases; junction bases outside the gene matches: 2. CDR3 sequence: CASGDRDYEQYF. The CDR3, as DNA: TGTGCCAGCGGGGACAGGGACTACGAGCAGTACTTC. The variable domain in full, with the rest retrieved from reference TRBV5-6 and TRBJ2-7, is DAGVTQSPTHLIKTRGQQVTLRCSPKSGHDTVSWYQQALGQGPQFIFQYYEEEERQRGNFPDRFSGHQFPNYSSELNVNALLLGDSALYLCASGDRDYEQYFGPGTRLTVT.

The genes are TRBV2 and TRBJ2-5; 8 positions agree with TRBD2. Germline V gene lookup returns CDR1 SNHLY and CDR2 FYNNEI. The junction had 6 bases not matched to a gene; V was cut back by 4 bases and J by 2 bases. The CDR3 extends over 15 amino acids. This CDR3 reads CASSGTSPPQETQYF. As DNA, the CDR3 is TGTGCCAGCAGTGGGACTAGCCCGCCTCAAGAGACCCAGTACTTC.

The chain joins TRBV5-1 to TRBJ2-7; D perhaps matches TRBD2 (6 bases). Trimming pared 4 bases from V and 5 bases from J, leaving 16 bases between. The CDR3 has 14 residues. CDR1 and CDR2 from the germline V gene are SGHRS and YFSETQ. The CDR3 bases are TGCGCCAGCAGCGACCGGGACTCACGCGACGAGCAGTACTTC. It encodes CASSDRDSRDEQYF.

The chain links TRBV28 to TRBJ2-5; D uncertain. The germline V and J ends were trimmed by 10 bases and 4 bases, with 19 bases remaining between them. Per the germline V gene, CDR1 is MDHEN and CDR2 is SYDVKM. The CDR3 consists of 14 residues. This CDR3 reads CATHPQDRTETQYF. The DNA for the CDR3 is TGTGCCACCCACCCTCAGGACCGTACAGAGACCCAGTACTTC.

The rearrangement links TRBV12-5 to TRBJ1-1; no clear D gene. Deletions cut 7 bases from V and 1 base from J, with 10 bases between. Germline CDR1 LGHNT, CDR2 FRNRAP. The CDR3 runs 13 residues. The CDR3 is CASDPSGNTEAFF. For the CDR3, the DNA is TGTGCTAGTGACCCCTCGGGGAACACTGAAGCTTTCTTT.

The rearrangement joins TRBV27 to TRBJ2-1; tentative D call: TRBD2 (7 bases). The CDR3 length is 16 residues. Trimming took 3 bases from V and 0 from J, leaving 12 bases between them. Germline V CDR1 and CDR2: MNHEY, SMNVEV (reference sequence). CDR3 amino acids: CASSFPGGLSYNEQFF. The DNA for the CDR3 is TGTGCCAGCAGTTTCCCGGGGGGCCTCTCCTACAATGAGCAGTTCTTC.

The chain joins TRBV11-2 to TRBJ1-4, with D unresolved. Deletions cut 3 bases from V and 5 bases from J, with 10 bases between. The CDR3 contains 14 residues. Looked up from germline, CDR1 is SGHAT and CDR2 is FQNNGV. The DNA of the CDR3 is TGTGCCAGCAGCTTTTTCGGAGCAAATGAAAAACTGTTTTTT. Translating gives CASSFFGANEKLFF.

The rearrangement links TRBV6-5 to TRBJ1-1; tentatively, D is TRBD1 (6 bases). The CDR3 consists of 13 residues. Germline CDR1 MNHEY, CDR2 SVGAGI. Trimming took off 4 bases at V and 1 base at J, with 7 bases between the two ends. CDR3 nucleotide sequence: TGTGCCAGCAGTTGGGACAAGAACACTGAAGCTTTCTTT. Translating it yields CASSWDKNTEAFF.

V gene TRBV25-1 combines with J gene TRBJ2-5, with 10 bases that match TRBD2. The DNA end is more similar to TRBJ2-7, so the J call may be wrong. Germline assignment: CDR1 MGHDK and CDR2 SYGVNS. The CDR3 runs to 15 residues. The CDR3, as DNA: TGTGCCAGCAGTGCGGGACTAGCGTCCTCCTACGAGCAGTACTTC. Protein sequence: CASSAGLASSYEQYF.

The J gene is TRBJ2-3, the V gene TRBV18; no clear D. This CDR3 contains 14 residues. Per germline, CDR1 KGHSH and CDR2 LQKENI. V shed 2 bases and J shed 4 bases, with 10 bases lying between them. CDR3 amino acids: CASSPIPDPDTQYF. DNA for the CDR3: TGTGCCAGCTCACCAATTCCAGACCCAGATACGCAGTATTTT. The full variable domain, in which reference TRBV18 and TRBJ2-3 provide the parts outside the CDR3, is NAGVMQNPRHLVRRRGQEARLRCSPMKGHSHVYWYRQLPEEGLKFMVYLQKENIIDESGMPKERFSAEFPKEGPSILRIQQVVRGDSAAYFCASSPIPDPDTQYFGPGTRLTVL.

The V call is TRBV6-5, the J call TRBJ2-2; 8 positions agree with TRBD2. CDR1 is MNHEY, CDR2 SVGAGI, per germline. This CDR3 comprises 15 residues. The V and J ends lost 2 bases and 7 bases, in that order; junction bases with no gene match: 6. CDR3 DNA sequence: TGTGCCAGCAGTTACACGACTAGCGTTCACGGGGAGCTGTTTTTT. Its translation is CASSYTTSVHGELFF.

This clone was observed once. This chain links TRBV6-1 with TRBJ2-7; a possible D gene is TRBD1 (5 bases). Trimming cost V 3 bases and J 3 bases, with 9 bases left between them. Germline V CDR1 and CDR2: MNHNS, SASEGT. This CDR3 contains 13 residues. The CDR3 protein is CASSDLRGYEQYF. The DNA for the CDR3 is TGTGCCAGCAGTGATTTAAGGGGCTACGAGCAGTACTTC.